This T cell receptor (beta chain) was obtained from a study of blood T cell repertoires in COVID-19. This CDR3 has 20 amino acids. Measured with immunoSEQ multiplex PCR; TCRdb has only the in-frame clones, and not every one. Seen here are some 250,000 clones, around 84% observed once, and the top ten hold 3.5% to 5%. The sequenced sample consisted of peripheral blood. This chain connects TRBV21-1 to TRBJ2-1; the tabulated D call, TRBD2, remains unverified against the DNA. TRBV21-1 represents a pseudogene. The TCR comes from a man aged 60 to 69 with acute or convalescent COVID-19. DNA for the CDR3: TGTGCCAGCAGCAAAGCAGCTAGCGGAGGGGAGGGTAGGGTCGACAATGAGCAGTTCTTC. It is translated as CASSKAASGGEGRVDNEQFF.